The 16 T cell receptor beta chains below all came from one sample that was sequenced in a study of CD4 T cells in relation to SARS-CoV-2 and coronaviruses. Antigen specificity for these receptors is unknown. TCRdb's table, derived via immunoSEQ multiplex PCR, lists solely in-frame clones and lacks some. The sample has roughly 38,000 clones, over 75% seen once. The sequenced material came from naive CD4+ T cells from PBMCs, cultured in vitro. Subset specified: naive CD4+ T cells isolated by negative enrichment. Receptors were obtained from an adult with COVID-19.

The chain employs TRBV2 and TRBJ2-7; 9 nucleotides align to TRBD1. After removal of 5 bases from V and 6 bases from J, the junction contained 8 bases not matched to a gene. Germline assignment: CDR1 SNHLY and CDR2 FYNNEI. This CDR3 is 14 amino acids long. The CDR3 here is CASSLDRGGVEQYF. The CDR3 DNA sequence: TGTGCCAGCAGTCTTGACAGGGGGGGGGTCGAGCAGTACTTC.

CDR3 in DNA: TGTGCCAGCAGTGCACACGGGGGGGTCTATGGCTACACCTTC. Amino acids: CASSAHGGVYGYTF. This chain links TRBV28 with TRBJ1-2, with D perhaps matching TRBD1 (5 bases). The V end lost 5 bases, the J end lost 4 bases, and 14 bases lay between the germline ends. This CDR3 has 14 amino acids. The germline V gene encodes CDR1 MDHEN and CDR2 SYDVKM.

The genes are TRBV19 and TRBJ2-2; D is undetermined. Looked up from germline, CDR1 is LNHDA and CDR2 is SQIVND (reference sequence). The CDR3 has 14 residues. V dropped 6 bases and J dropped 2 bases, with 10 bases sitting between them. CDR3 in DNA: TGTGCCAGTAGCGAGCTATTTAACACCGGGGAGCTGTTTTTT. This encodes CASSELFNTGELFF.

This chain's CDR3 is CASSLPGTGGTDTQYF. The CDR3 DNA follows: TGTGCCAGCAGCCTCCCTGGGACAGGGGGCACAGATACGCAGTATTTT. The V and J genes are TRBV7-9 and TRBJ2-3; 10 nucleotides agree with TRBD1. In germline, CDR1 is SEHNR, CDR2 FQNEAQ (reference sequence). The CDR3 sequence is 16 residues long. Trimming cost V 5 bases and J 1 base; bases outside gene matches: 6.

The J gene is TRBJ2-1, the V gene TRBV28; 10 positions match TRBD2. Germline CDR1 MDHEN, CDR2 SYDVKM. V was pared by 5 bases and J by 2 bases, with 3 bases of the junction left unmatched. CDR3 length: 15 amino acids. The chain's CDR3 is CASSASGSTYNEQFF. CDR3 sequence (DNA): TGTGCCAGCAGTGCTAGCGGGAGCACCTACAATGAGCAGTTCTTC.

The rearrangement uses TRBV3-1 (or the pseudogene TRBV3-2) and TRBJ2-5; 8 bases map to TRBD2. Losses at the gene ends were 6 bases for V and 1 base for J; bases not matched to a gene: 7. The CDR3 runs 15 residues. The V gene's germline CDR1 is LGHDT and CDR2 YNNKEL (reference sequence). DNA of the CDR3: TGTGCCAGCAGTGGAAGCGGGGGATTCCAAGAGACCCAGTACTTC. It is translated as CASSGSGGFQETQYF.

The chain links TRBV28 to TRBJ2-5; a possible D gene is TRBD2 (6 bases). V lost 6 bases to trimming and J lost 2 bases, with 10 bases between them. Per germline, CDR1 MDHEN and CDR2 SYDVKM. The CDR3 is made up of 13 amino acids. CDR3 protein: CASSLGRQETQYF. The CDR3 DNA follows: TGTGCCAGCAGCCTGGGGAGGCAAGAGACCCAGTACTTC.

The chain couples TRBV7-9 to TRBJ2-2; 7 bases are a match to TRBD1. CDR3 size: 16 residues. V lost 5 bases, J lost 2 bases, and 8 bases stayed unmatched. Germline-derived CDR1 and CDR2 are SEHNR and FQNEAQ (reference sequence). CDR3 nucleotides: TGTGCCAGCAGCCCGCCCGGGACAGCCAACACCGGGGAGCTGTTTTTT. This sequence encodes CASSPPGTANTGELFF.

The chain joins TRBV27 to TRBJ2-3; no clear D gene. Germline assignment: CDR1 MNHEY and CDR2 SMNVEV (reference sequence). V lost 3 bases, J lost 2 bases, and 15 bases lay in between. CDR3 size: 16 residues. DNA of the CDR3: TGTGCCAGCAGTTTGTTAGTTAGCTACAACACAGATACGCAGTATTTT. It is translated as CASSLLVSYNTDTQYF.

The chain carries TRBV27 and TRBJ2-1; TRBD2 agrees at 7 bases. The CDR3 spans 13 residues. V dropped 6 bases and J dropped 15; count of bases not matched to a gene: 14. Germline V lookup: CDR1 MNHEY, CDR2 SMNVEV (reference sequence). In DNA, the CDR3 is TGTGCCAGCAGCCCCTCCTTGGCGGGAGTATGGTTCTTC. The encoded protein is CASSPSLAGVWFF.

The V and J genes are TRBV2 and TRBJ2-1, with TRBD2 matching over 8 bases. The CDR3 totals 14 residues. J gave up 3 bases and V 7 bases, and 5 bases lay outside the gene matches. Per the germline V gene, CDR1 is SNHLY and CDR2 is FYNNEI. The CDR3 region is CASKSGSNYNEQFF. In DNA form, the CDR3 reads TGTGCCAGCAAGAGCGGGAGTAACTACAATGAGCAGTTCTTC. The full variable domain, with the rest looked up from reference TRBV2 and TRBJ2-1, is EPEVTQTPSHQVTQMGQEVILRCVPISNHLYFYWYRQILGQKVEFLVSFYNNEISEKSEIFDDQFSVERPDGSNFTLKIRSTKLEDSAMYFCASKSGSNYNEQFFGPGTRLTVL.

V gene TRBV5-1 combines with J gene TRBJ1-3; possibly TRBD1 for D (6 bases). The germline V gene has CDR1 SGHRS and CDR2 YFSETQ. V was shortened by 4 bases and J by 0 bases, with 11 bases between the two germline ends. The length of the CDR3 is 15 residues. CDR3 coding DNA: TGCGCCAGCAGCCCGGAGGGGGGCTCTGGAAACACCATATATTTT. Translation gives CASSPEGGSGNTIYF.

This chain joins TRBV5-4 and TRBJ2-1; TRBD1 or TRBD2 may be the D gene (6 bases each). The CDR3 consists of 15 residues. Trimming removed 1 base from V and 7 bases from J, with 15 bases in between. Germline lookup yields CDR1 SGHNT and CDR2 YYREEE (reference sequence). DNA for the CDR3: TGTGCCAGCAGCTTGCCCCGGGGGCAGAGGAATGAGCAGTTCTTC. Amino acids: CASSLPRGQRNEQFF.

CDR3 nucleotides: TGTGCCAGCAGCCCGACTAGCTCGTCAGATACGCAGTATTTT. Translation: CASSPTSSSDTQYF. This rearrangement joins TRBV7-3 to TRBJ2-3; 7 bases match TRBD2. V was pared by 5 bases and J by 4 bases, with 6 bases of the junction left unmatched. This CDR3 has 14 amino acids. Germline CDR1 and CDR2: SGHTA and FQGTGA.

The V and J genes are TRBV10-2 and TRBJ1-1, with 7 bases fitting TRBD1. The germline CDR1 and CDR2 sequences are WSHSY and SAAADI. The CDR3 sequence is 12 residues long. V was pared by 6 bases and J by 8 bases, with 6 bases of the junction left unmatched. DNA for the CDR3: TGCGCCAGCAGCGACAGGGTAGGGGAAGCTTTCTTT. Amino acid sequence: CASSDRVGEAFF.

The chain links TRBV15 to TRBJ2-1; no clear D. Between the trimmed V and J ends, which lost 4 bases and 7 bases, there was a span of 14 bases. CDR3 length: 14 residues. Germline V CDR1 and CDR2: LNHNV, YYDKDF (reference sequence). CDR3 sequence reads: CATSIRLERNEQFF. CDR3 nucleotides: TGTGCCACCAGCATCCGACTGGAGAGAAATGAGCAGTTCTTC.